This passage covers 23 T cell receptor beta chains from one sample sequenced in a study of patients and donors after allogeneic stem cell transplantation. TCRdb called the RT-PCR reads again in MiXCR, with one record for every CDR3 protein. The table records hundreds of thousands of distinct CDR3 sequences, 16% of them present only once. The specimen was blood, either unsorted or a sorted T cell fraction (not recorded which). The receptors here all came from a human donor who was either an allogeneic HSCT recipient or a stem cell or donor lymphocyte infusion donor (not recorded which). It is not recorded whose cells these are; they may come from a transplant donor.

CDR3 sequence reads: CSARWDRPGNYGYTF. CDR3 sequence (DNA): TGCAGTGCTAGATGGGACAGGCCAGGGAACTATGGCTACACCTTC. The rearrangement uses TRBV20-1 and TRBJ1-2, with 8 bases identical to TRBD1. V lost 2 bases, J lost 2 bases, and 7 bases stayed unmatched. CDR3 length: 15 residues. Germline-derived CDR1 and CDR2 are DFQATT and SNEGSKA (reference sequence).

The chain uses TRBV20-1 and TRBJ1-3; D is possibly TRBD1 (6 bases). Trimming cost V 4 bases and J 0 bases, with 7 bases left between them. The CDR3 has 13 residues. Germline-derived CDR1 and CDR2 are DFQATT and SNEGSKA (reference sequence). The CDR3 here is CSANRVSGNTIYF. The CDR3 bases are TGCAGTGCTAACAGGGTCTCTGGAAACACCATATATTTT.

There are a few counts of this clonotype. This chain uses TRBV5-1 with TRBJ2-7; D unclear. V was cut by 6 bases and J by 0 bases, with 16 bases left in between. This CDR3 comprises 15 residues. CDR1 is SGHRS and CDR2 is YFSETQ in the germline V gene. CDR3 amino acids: CASKVPADPSYEQYF. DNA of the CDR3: TGCGCCAGCAAGGTCCCAGCCGATCCCTCCTACGAGCAGTACTTC.

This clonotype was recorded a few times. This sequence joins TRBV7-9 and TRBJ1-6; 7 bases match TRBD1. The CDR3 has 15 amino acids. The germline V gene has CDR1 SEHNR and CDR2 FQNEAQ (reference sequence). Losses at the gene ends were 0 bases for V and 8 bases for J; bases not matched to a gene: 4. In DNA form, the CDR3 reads TGTGCCAGCAGCTTAGCCAGGGGGTCCGATTCACCCCTCCACTTT. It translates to CASSLARGSDSPLHF. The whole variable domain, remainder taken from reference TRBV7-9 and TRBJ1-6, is DTGVSQNPRHKITKRGQNVTFRCDPISEHNRLYWYRQTLGQGPEFLTYFQNEAQLEKSRLLSDRFSAERPKGSFSTLEIQRTEQGDSAMYLCASSLARGSDSPLHFGNGTRLTVT.

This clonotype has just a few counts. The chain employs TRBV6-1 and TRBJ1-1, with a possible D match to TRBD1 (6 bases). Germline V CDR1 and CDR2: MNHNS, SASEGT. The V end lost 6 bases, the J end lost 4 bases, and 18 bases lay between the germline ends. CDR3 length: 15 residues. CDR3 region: CASRETGGGSTEAFF. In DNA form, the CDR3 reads TGTGCCAGCAGGGAAACGGGGGGCGGGAGCACTGAAGCTTTCTTT.

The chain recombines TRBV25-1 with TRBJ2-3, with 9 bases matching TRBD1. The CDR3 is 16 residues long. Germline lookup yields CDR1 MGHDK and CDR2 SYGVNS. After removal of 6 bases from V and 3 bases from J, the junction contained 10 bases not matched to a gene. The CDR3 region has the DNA TGTGCCAGCAGACTCGGACAGGGGATCGGGACAGATACGCAGTATTTT. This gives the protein CASRLGQGIGTDTQYF.

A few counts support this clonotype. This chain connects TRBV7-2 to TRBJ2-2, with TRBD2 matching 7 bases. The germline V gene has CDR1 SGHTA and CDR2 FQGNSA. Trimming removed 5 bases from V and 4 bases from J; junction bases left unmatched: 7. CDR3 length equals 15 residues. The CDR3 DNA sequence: TGTGCCAGCAGCCCCGTGGCGGGGGTCACCGGGGAGCTGTTTTTT. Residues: CASSPVAGVTGELFF.

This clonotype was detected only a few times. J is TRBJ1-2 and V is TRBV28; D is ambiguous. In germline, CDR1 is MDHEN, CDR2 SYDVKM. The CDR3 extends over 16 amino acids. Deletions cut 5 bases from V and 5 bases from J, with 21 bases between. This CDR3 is CASSPLVRLTGYGYTF. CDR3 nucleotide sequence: TGTGCCAGCAGTCCCCTTGTGCGTCTTACTGGGTATGGCTACACCTTC.

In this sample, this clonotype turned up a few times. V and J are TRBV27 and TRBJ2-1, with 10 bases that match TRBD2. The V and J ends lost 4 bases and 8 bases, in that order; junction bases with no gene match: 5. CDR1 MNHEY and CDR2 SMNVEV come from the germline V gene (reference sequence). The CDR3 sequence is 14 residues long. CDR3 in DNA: TGTGCCAGCAGTTGGGCTAGCGGGAGCCATGAGCAGTTCTTC. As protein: CASSWASGSHEQFF.

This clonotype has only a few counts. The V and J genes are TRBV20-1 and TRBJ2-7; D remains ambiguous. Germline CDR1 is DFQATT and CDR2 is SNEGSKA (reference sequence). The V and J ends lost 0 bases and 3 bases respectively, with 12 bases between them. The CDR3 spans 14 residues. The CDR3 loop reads CSARDLGKGYEQYF. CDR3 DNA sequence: TGCAGTGCTAGAGATTTGGGGAAGGGCTACGAGCAGTACTTC.

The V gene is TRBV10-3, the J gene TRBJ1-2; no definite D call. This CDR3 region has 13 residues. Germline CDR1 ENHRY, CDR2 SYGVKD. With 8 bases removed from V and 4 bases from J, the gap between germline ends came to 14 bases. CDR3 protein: CAIGEGGGYGYTF. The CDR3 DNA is TGTGCCATCGGGGAGGGAGGCGGCTATGGCTACACCTTC.

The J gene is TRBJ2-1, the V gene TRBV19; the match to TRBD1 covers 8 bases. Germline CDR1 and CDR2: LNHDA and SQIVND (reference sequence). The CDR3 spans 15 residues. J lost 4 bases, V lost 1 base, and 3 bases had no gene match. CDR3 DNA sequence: TGTGCCAGTAGTATAGGGAACAGGGGGTACAATGAGCAGTTCTTC. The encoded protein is CASSIGNRGYNEQFF. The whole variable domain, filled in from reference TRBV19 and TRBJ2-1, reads DGGITQSPKYLFRKEGQNVTLSCEQNLNHDAMYWYRQDPGQGLRLIYYSQIVNDFQKGDIAEGYSVSREKKESFPLTVTSAQKNPTAFYLCASSIGNRGYNEQFFGPGTRLTVL.

The CDR3 spells CASSLWRGGNGYTF. CDR3 in DNA: TGTGCCAGCAGCTTATGGCGAGGGGGCAATGGCTACACCTTC. The chain carries TRBV7-3 and TRBJ1-2; TRBD1 aligns across 7 bases. The CDR3 length is 14 residues. Germline V gives CDR1 SGHTA, CDR2 FQGTGA. The junction had 6 bases not matched to a gene; V was cut back by 2 bases and J by 6 bases.

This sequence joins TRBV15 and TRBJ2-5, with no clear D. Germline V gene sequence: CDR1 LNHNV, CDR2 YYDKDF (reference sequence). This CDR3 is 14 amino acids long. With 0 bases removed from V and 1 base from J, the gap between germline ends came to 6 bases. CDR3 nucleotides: TGTGCCACCAGCAGAGATCCTGGCCAAGAGACCCAGTACTTC. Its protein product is CATSRDPGQETQYF.

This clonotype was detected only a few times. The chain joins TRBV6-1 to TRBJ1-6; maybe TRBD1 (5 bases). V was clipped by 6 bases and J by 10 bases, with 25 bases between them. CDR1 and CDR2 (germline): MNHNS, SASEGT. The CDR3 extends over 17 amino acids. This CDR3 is CASSLGWGRPTESPLHF. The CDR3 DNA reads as TGTGCCAGCAGCCTGGGTTGGGGCCGGCCCACGGAGTCACCCCTCCACTTT.

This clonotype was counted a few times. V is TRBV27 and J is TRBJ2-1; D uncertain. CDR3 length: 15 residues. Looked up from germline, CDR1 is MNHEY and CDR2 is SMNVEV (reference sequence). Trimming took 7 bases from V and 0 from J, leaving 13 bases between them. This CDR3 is CASNPWADSYNEQFF. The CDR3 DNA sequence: TGTGCCAGCAATCCTTGGGCGGACTCCTACAATGAGCAGTTCTTC.

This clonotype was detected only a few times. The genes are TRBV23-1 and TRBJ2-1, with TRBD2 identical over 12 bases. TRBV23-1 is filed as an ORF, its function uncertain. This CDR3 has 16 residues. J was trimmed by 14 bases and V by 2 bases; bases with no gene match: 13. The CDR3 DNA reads TGCGCCAGCAGTCAAGGCAGGGGGACTAGCGGGCCGGAGGAGTTCTTC. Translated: CASSQGRGTSGPEEFF.

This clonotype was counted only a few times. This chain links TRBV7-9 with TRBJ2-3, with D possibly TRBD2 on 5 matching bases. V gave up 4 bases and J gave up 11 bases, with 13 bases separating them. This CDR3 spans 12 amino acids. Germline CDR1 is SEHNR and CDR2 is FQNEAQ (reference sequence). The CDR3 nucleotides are TGTGCCAGCAGCTCAGCGGCTCTAATGCAGTATTTT. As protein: CASSSAALMQYF.

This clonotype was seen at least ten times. The CDR3: CASKGGNQPQHF. In DNA, the CDR3 is TGTGCCAGTAAAGGGGGCAATCAGCCCCAGCATTTT. The chain uses TRBV19 and TRBJ1-5; tentative D call: TRBD1 (5 bases). The CDR3 is 12 residues long. Trimming took 7 bases from V and 2 from J, leaving 6 bases between them. Germline CDR1 reads LNHDA; CDR2 reads SQIVND (reference sequence). The full variable domain, its missing parts supplied by reference TRBV19 and TRBJ1-5, is DGGITQSPKYLFRKEGQNVTLSCEQNLNHDAMYWYRQDPGQGLRLIYYSQIVNDFQKGDIAEGYSVSREKKESFPLTVTSAQKNPTAFYLCASKGGNQPQHFGDGTRLSIL.

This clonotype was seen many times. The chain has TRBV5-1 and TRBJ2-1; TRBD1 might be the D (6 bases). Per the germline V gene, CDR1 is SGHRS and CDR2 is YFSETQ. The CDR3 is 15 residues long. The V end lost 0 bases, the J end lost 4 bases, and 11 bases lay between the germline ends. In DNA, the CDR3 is TGCGCCAGCAGCTTGGCCCGGACAGAGTACAATGAGCAGTTCTTC. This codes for CASSLARTEYNEQFF. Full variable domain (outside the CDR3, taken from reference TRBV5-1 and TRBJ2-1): KAGVTQTPRYLIKTRGQQVTLSCSPISGHRSVSWYQQTPGQGLQFLFEYFSETQRNKGNFPGRFSGRQFSNSRSEMNVSTLELGDSALYLCASSLARTEYNEQFFGPGTRLTVL.

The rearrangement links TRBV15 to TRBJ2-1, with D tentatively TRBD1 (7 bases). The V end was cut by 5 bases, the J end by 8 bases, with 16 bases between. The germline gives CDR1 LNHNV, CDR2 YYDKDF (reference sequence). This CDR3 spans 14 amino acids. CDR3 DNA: TGTGCCACCAGCCCCGGAGGGGGCGGTCATGAGCAGTTCTTC. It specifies CATSPGGGGHEQFF.

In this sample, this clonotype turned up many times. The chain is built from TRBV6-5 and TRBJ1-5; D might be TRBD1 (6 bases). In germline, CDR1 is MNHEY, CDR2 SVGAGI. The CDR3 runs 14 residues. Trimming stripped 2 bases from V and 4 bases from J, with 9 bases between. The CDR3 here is CASSYVGQNQPQHF. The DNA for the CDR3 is TGTGCCAGCAGTTACGTTGGACAGAATCAGCCCCAGCATTTT.

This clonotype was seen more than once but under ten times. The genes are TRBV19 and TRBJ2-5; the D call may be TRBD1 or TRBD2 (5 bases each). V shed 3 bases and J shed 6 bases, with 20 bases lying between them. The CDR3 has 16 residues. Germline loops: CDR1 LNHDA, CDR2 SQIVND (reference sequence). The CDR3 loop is CASSIDGFQGRKTQYF. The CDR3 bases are TGTGCCAGTAGTATCGACGGTTTTCAGGGACGAAAGACCCAGTACTTC.